Sequencing of this T cell receptor beta chain was carried out in a study of cytomegalovirus exposure and HLA in healthy donors. On the study more broadly: As released early, the data held roughly 85 million unique TCRs from HLA-typed donors. General study findings and limits: On later analysis, the bulk of CMV-associated TCR beta chains appeared to be HLA-restricted.

PCR amplification relied on 60 Vbeta primers (plus 13 Jbeta primers). Assay: immunoSEQ multiplex PCR; the TCRdb copy retains only in-frame clones and omits some. The data show over 150,000 clones, 75% to 90% seen once. The CDR3 length is 11 residues. Germline CDR1 reads SEHNR; CDR2 reads FQNEAQ (reference sequence). Turning to this clone: Antigen unknown. At one of its ends the junction is not consistent with the germline gene, which may arise from a read error.

The chain joins TRBV7-9 to TRBJ2-7; D gene unclear. The sample was PBMCs. The source of this sequence is a girl aged 2-10 years in good health and CMV-seropositive. As DNA, the CDR3 is TGTTCCAGCAGCTTACAGTACGAGCAGTACTTC. Translating it yields CSSSLQYEQYF.